These 16 T cell receptor beta chains were all obtained from the same sample, sequenced in a study of blood T cell repertoires in COVID-19. Using immunoSEQ multiplex PCR, the repertoire was profiled, and TCRdb retains in-frame clones only, with some absent. The sample contains 90,000 to 150,000 clones, around 86% of which appear only once. Sequencing was done on a sample of peripheral blood. Receptors originate from a man older than 75 with acute or convalescent COVID-19.

This clone was counted a single time. The chain is built from TRBV23-1 and TRBJ2-7, with D possibly TRBD1 on 5 matching bases. TRBV23-1 is an ORF, with its function uncertain. This CDR3 is 12 amino acids long. Trimming took 4 bases from V and 4 from J, leaving 8 bases between them. The CDR3 bases are TGCGCCAGCAGTCCCGACAGTTACGAGCAGTACTTC. It codes for CASSPDSYEQYF.

The CDR3 sequence: CASSLTGVETQYF. For the CDR3, the DNA is TGTGCCAGTAGCCTTACAGGGGTAGAGACCCAGTACTTC. This chain connects TRBV19 to TRBJ2-5; 7 bases are a match to TRBD1. Per germline, CDR1 LNHDA and CDR2 SQIVND (reference sequence). V lost 6 bases and J lost 4; bases outside the gene matches: 5. The CDR3 contains 13 residues.

In its sample, this clone was seen once. This chain uses TRBV7-8 with TRBJ1-2; D gene ambiguous. V was pared by 1 base and J by 7 bases, with 10 bases between. The CDR3 runs to 13 residues. Germline CDR1 SGHVS, CDR2 FQNEAQ. The CDR3 nucleotides read TGTGCCAGCAGCTTAGACGCCACTCTTGGCTACACCTTC. Translation: CASSLDATLGYTF.

V is TRBV7-2 and J is TRBJ1-6, with D hard to call. The CDR3 consists of 13 residues. Germline V gene lookup returns CDR1 SGHTA and CDR2 FQGNSA. Trimming cost V 1 base and J 9 bases, with 7 bases left between them. The CDR3 DNA reads as TGTGCCAGCAGCTTAGGAGTTAGTTCACCCCTCCACTTT. Translation: CASSLGVSSPLHF.

CDR3 loop: CASSFGGLGSTDTQYF. The CDR3 nucleotides are TGTGCCAGCAGCTTTGGGGGACTAGGGTCAACAGATACGCAGTATTTT. V usage is TRBV7-2 and J usage is TRBJ2-3, with 8 bases lining up with TRBD2. In germline, CDR1 is SGHTA, CDR2 FQGNSA. The CDR3 spans 16 residues. The ends lost 3 bases at V and 3 bases at J; junction bases unmatched: 8.

The V call is TRBV6-5, the J call TRBJ1-4, with 10 bases lining up with TRBD1. CDR3 length: 14 amino acids. V gave up 6 bases and J gave up 5 bases; unmatched junction bases: 3. CDR1 and CDR2 (germline): MNHEY, SVGAGI. The CDR3 sequence: CASSWTGGNEKLFF. CDR3 nucleotide sequence: TGTGCCAGCAGCTGGACAGGGGGAAATGAAAAACTGTTTTTT.

This clone was seen a few times. The chain couples TRBV19 to TRBJ2-2; the match to TRBD2 covers 7 bases. Per germline, CDR1 LNHDA and CDR2 SQIVND (reference sequence). The CDR3 extends over 16 amino acids. J lost 3 bases, V lost 1 base, and 5 bases had no gene match. CDR3 nucleotide sequence: TGTGCCAGTAGTATAGTGGGGGGGATTTACACCGGGGAGCTGTTTTTT. It yields the protein CASSIVGGIYTGELFF.

This chain connects TRBV5-6 to TRBJ1-2; a weak D match, TRBD1 (5 bases). CDR3 length: 13 amino acids. Trimming left V 4 bases short and J 4 bases short, with 11 bases between. The germline CDR1 and CDR2 sequences are SGHDT and YYEEEE. CDR3 nucleotides: TGTGCCAGCAGCCTACCTGGGGCCTATGGCTACACCTTC. Translation gives CASSLPGAYGYTF.

The rearrangement links TRBV5-1 to TRBJ1-1; D gene ambiguous. Trimming shortened V by 0 bases and J by 3 bases, and 12 bases separated the two germline ends. The CDR3 covers 15 residues. Germline V gene sequence: CDR1 SGHRS, CDR2 YFSETQ. CDR3 residues: CASSLVAGRDTEAFF. The CDR3 DNA reads as TGCGCCAGCAGCTTGGTTGCGGGGAGGGACACTGAAGCTTTCTTT. Using reference TRBV5-1 and TRBJ1-1 for the parts outside the CDR3, the full variable domain is KAGVTQTPRYLIKTRGQQVTLSCSPISGHRSVSWYQQTPGQGLQFLFEYFSETQRNKGNFPGRFSGRQFSNSRSEMNVSTLELGDSALYLCASSLVAGRDTEAFFGQGTRLTVV.

This sequence joins TRBV2 and TRBJ2-5; 8 positions match TRBD2. Germline CDR1 reads SNHLY; CDR2 reads FYNNEI. The CDR3 runs to 12 residues. After removal of 6 bases from V and 5 bases from J, the junction contained 2 bases not matched to a gene. CDR3 loop: CASSRGGETQYF. CDR3 nucleotide sequence: TGTGCCAGCAGCCGGGGGGGTGAGACCCAGTACTTC.

The rearrangement links TRBV7-8 to TRBJ1-3; 9 bases are a match to TRBD1. Per the germline V gene, CDR1 is SGHVS and CDR2 is FQNEAQ. V lost 5 bases to trimming and J lost 0 bases; unmatched junction nucleotides: 5. The CDR3 runs to 16 residues. The CDR3 sequence is CASSPRDRASGNTIYF. The CDR3 nucleotides are TGTGCCAGCAGCCCCCGGGACAGGGCCTCTGGAAACACCATATATTTT.

The rearrangement joins TRBV10-1 to TRBJ2-7; 10 bases are shared with TRBD1. J was trimmed by 4 bases and V by 0 bases; bases with no gene match: 6. The CDR3 consists of 16 residues. Germline CDR1 WNHNN, CDR2 SYGVQD (reference sequence). Here the CDR3 reads CASSESSGTGVYEQYF. CDR3 sequence (DNA): TGCGCCAGCAGTGAGTCTAGCGGGACAGGGGTGTACGAGCAGTACTTC.

The gene calls are TRBV6-1 and TRBJ1-2; D unresolved. The CDR3 runs 14 residues. Trimming removed 1 base at V and 8 bases at J, with 14 bases between. Germline CDR1 MNHNS, CDR2 SASEGT. For the CDR3, the DNA is TGTGCCAGCAGTGAAGTGTCGGCAGACTGGGGCTACACCTTC. Translating gives CASSEVSADWGYTF.

This clone was detected a few times. The chain links TRBV20-1 to TRBJ2-1, with D uncertain. CDR3 size: 11 residues. Germline assignment: CDR1 DFQATT and CDR2 SNEGSKA (reference sequence). The V gene lost 7 bases and the J gene lost 5 bases, with 9 bases spanning the gap. CDR3 residues: CSVTQDNEQFF. The CDR3 bases are TGCAGTGTTACACAAGACAATGAGCAGTTCTTC.

The V gene is TRBV29-1, the J gene TRBJ1-5; 10 nucleotides match TRBD1. V was clipped by 7 bases and J by 6 bases; unmatched bases: 9. The CDR3 contains 14 residues. Germline V gene lookup returns CDR1 SQVTM and CDR2 ANQGSEA. This CDR3 is CSAVTGGVSQPQHF. The CDR3 DNA reads as TGCAGCGCAGTGACAGGGGGCGTAAGTCAGCCCCAGCATTTT.

This clone was found many times. V is TRBV3-1 (or the pseudogene TRBV3-2) and J is TRBJ2-7; TRBD2 is a possible D gene (7 bases). Germline-derived CDR1 and CDR2 are LGHDT and YNNKEL (reference sequence). The CDR3 has 16 residues. With 6 bases removed from V and 3 bases from J, the gap between germline ends came to 21 bases. The CDR3 protein is CASRAKVSGTNYEQYF. CDR3 DNA sequence: TGTGCCAGCAGAGCCAAGGTGAGCGGGACAAACTACGAGCAGTACTTC.